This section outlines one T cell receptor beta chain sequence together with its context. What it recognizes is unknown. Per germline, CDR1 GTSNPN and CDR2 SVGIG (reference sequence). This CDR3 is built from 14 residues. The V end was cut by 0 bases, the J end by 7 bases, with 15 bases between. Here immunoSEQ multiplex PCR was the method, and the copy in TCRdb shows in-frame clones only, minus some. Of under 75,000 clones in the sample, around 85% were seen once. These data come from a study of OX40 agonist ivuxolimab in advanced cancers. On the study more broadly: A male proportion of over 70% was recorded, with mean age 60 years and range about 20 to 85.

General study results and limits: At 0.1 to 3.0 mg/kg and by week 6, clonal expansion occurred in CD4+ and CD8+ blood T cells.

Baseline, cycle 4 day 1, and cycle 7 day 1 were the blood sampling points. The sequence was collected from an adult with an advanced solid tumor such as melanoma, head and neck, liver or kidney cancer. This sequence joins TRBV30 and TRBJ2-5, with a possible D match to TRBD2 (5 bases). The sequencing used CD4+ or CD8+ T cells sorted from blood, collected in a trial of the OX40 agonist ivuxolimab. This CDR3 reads CAWSVLGNRGTQYF. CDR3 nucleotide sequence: TGTGCCTGGAGTGTGCTGGGAAACCGGGGGACCCAGTACTTC.